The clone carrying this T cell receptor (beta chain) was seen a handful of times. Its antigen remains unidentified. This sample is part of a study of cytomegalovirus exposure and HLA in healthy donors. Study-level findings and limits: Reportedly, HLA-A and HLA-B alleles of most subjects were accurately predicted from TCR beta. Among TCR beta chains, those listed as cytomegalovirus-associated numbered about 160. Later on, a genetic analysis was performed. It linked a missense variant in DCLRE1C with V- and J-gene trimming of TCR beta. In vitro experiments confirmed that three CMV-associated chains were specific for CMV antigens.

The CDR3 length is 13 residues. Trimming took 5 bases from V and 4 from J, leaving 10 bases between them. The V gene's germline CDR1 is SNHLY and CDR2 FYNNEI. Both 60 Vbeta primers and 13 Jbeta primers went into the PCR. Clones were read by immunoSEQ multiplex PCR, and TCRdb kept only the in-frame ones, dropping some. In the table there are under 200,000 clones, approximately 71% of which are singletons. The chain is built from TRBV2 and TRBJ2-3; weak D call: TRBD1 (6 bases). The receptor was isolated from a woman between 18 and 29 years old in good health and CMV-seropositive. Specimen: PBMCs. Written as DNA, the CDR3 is TGTGCCAGCAGTTCTCACAGGGCAGATACGCAGTATTTT. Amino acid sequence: CASSSHRADTQYF.